One sample yielded the 31 T cell receptor beta chains listed below, sequenced in a study of T-cell reconstitution after alpha-beta-depleted transplantation in children. The authors prepared the TCRbeta library with unique molecular identifiers. TCRdb ran MiXCR on the PCR reads and lists one entry per CDR3 protein. Among some 600,000 distinct CDR3 sequences listed, about an eighth were seen once. The input for sequencing was PBMCs, mostly from graft donor cells, taken 360 days after TCRalphabeta/CD19-depleted stem cell transplant. All receptors derive from a male patient aged 10 to 17 who had a stem cell transplant for acute myeloid leukemia, so the T cells may come from the graft donor.

This chain uses TRBV29-1 with TRBJ2-7; TRBD1 aligns across 9 bases. Trimming at V came to 1 base and at J to 4 bases, leaving 5 bases not matched to a gene. The CDR3 spans 14 residues. Germline CDR1 is SQVTM and CDR2 is ANQGSEA. CDR3 sequence reads: CSVEGGTGIYEQYF. The CDR3 nucleotides read TGCAGCGTTGAAGGCGGGACAGGGATTTACGAGCAGTACTTC.

This clonotype came up a few times. The chain couples TRBV11-2 to TRBJ1-2, with D tentatively TRBD1 (6 bases). The CDR3 spans 18 residues. The germline CDR1 and CDR2 sequences are SGHAT and FQNNGV. V was shortened by 1 base and J by 4 bases, with 22 bases between the two germline ends. CDR3 amino acids: CASSLVGAGALIFYGYTF. The CDR3 nucleotides read TGTGCCAGCAGCTTAGTCGGGGCAGGGGCCCTGATCTTCTATGGCTACACCTTC. Full variable domain (missing parts from reference TRBV11-2 and TRBJ1-2): EAGVAQSPRYKIIEKRQSVAFWCNPISGHATLYWYQQILGQGPKLLIQFQNNGVVDDSQLPKDRFSAERLKGVDSTLKIQPAKLEDSAVYLCASSLVGAGALIFYGYTFGSGTRLTVV.

The chain links TRBV9 to TRBJ2-1; D ambiguous. Germline CDR1 SGDLS, CDR2 YYNGEE. Trimming removed 2 bases at V and 1 base at J, with 10 bases between. The CDR3 runs to 15 residues. CDR3 residues: CASSVDEISYNEQFF. DNA of the CDR3: TGTGCCAGCAGCGTCGACGAGATTTCCTACAATGAGCAGTTCTTC.

The table lists this clonotype with a few counts. The chain uses TRBV12-3 or TRBV12-4 and TRBJ2-7; 9 bases match TRBD1. V shed 6 bases, J shed 5 bases, and the junction held 8 bases outside the gene matches. The CDR3 covers 14 residues. The CDR3 loop is CASSQPGQGDEQYF. CDR3 sequence (DNA): TGTGCCAGCAGCCAGCCGGGACAGGGTGACGAGCAGTACTTC.

This clonotype has only a few counts. The rearrangement links TRBV12-3 or TRBV12-4 to TRBJ1-1; D uncertain. Trimming pared 3 bases from V and 4 bases from J, leaving 9 bases between. The CDR3 covers 13 residues. DNA for the CDR3: TGTGCCAGCAGTTTCCACAGCGGCACTGAAGCTTTCTTT. It codes for CASSFHSGTEAFF.

The chain couples TRBV14 to TRBJ2-2; D is unclear. Germline CDR1 SGHDN, CDR2 FVKESK. The CDR3 has 13 residues. V lost 6 bases and J lost 6, with 11 bases in between. The CDR3 region is CASSPRSPGELFF. For the CDR3, the DNA is TGTGCCAGCAGTCCCCGAAGTCCCGGGGAGCTGTTTTTT.

This chain joins TRBV4-2 and TRBJ2-2, with TRBD2 matching over 8 bases. Germline lookup yields CDR1 LGHNA and CDR2 YNFKEQ. After removal of 1 base from V and 1 base from J, the junction contained 8 bases not matched to a gene. The CDR3 runs to 18 residues. CDR3: CASSQAGGLLLNTGELFF. Here the CDR3 DNA reads TGTGCCAGCAGCCAAGCGGGAGGGCTCCTCTTGAACACCGGGGAGCTGTTTTTT.

The rearrangement links TRBV27 to TRBJ2-1, with 9 bases fitting TRBD2. Germline lookup yields CDR1 MNHEY and CDR2 SMNVEV (reference sequence). The CDR3 is 13 amino acids. J lost 8 bases, V lost 3 bases, and 2 bases had no gene match. CDR3 amino acids: CASSFSGRDEQFF. CDR3 nucleotides: TGTGCCAGCAGTTTTAGCGGGAGAGATGAGCAGTTCTTC.

Only a few counts were recorded for this clonotype. This chain uses TRBV12-3 or TRBV12-4 with TRBJ2-2, with D maybe TRBD2 (6 bases). The V end lost 3 bases, the J end lost 6 bases, and 8 bases lay between the germline ends. CDR3 length equals 13 residues. CDR3 DNA: TGTGCCAGCAGTTTTCCGGGGGCCGGGGAGCTGTTTTTT. Amino acids: CASSFPGAGELFF.

In the case of this clonotype: The junction shows a germline mismatch at one end, possibly a read error. The chain has TRBV28 and TRBJ1-1; D perhaps matches TRBD1 (5 bases). The germline CDR1 and CDR2 sequences are MDHEN and SYDVKM. This CDR3 spans 17 amino acids. CDR3 amino acids: CASSFRDLIPVNTEALF. Here the CDR3 DNA reads TGTGCCAGCAGTTTCAGGGATTTAATCCCCGTGAACACTGAAGCTCTCTTT. Complete variable domain (other parts from reference TRBV28 and TRBJ1-1): DVKVTQSSRYLVKRTGEKVFLECVQDMDHENMFWYRQDPGLGLRLIYFSYDVKMKEKGDIPEGYSVSREKKERFSLILESASTNQTSMYLCASSFRDLIPVNTEALFGQGTRLTVV.

This clonotype was counted at least ten times. The chain is built from TRBV29-1 and TRBJ2-7, with 8 nucleotides matching TRBD1. The CDR3 length is 15 residues. Germline trimming cut 5 bases from V and 3 bases from J; bases unmatched to any gene: 12. CDR1 and CDR2 from the germline V gene are SQVTM and ANQGSEA. CDR3 sequence reads: CSVIHPGTGIYEQYF. CDR3 coding DNA: TGCAGCGTTATCCACCCCGGGACAGGCATCTACGAGCAGTACTTC.

This clonotype was seen more than once but under ten times. This rearrangement joins TRBV15 to TRBJ1-2; TRBD1 might be the D (5 bases). Deletions cut 0 bases from V and 8 bases from J, with 10 bases between. The CDR3 has 13 amino acids. Germline V gives CDR1 LNHNV, CDR2 YYDKDF (reference sequence). CDR3 in amino acids: CATSRDRGIGYTF. Written as DNA, the CDR3 is TGTGCCACCAGCAGAGATAGGGGTATAGGCTACACCTTC.

This clonotype was counted between two and nine times. CDR3 residues: CASSVTSGGLAKNIQYF. For the CDR3, the DNA is TGTGCCAGTAGTGTGACTAGCGGGGGTCTAGCCAAAAACATTCAGTACTTC. The chain employs TRBV19 and TRBJ2-4; 12 nucleotides agree with TRBD2. In germline, CDR1 is LNHDA, CDR2 SQIVND (reference sequence). CDR3 length equals 17 residues. V trimming: 5 bases; J trimming: 0 bases; junction bases outside the gene matches: 5.

This clonotype was counted a few times. The chain links TRBV5-1 to TRBJ2-1, with D perhaps TRBD1 (6 bases). Trimming removed 1 base at V and 7 bases at J, with 12 bases between. The CDR3 runs to 14 residues. CDR1 is SGHRS and CDR2 is YFSETQ in the germline V gene. The CDR3 DNA reads TGCGCCAGCAGCTTGACAGGGATAGTTAATGAGCAGTTCTTC. Translation: CASSLTGIVNEQFF.

There are a few counts of this clonotype. The rearrangement joins TRBV12-3 or TRBV12-4 to TRBJ1-1; D not certain. The CDR3 has 15 amino acids. V shed 5 bases and J shed 5 bases, with 18 bases lying between them. The CDR3 here is CASSPRGEASTEAFF. CDR3 DNA: TGTGCCAGCAGTCCCCGGGGTGAGGCGAGTACTGAAGCTTTCTTT.

The rearrangement joins TRBV5-1 to TRBJ2-1; TRBD2 matches 12 bases. The CDR3 is made up of 19 amino acids. Germline CDR1 and CDR2: SGHRS and YFSETQ. V lost 0 bases, J lost 2 bases, and 9 bases stayed unmatched. CDR3 sequence: CASSLGTSGITRAYNEQFF. CDR3 sequence (DNA): TGCGCCAGCAGCTTGGGGACTAGCGGGATTACTCGGGCCTACAATGAGCAGTTCTTC.

The rearrangement links TRBV7-8 to TRBJ2-5; no clear D gene. There are 15 residues in the CDR3. The V gene lost 3 bases and the J gene lost 3 bases, with 14 bases spanning the gap. The germline V gene has CDR1 SGHVS and CDR2 FQNEAQ. The CDR3 region is CASSFLGHREETQYF. The DNA for the CDR3 is TGTGCCAGCAGCTTCCTCGGTCATAGGGAAGAGACCCAGTACTTC.

This chain links TRBV14 with TRBJ2-7; D is ambiguous. This CDR3 is built from 15 residues. Looked up from germline, CDR1 is SGHDN and CDR2 is FVKESK. Between the trimmed V and J ends, which lost 4 bases and 3 bases, there was a span of 16 bases. The chain's CDR3 is CASSPAGTRFYEQYF. The CDR3 DNA sequence: TGTGCCAGCAGCCCCGCCGGAACTCGTTTCTACGAGCAGTACTTC.

This sequence joins TRBV28 and TRBJ1-1, with 7 bases lining up with TRBD1. After removal of 5 bases from V and 0 bases from J, the junction contained 12 bases not matched to a gene. Germline loops: CDR1 MDHEN, CDR2 SYDVKM. The CDR3 runs to 17 residues. CDR3 sequence reads: CASSRPRTGVMNTEAFF. DNA of the CDR3: TGTGCCAGCAGTCGGCCGAGGACAGGAGTAATGAACACTGAAGCTTTCTTT.

This clonotype was picked up many times. The chain has TRBV27 and TRBJ2-1; D is perhaps TRBD2 (5 bases). The germline CDR1 and CDR2 sequences are MNHEY and SMNVEV (reference sequence). The CDR3 extends over 14 amino acids. V lost 5 bases, J lost 10 bases, and 18 bases lay in between. CDR3 protein: CASSPGWRVGEQFF. Here the CDR3 DNA reads TGTGCCAGCAGTCCGGGATGGCGAGTGGGCGAGCAGTTCTTC.

This clonotype was seen at least ten times. V and J are TRBV20-1 and TRBJ2-5, with D perhaps TRBD1 (6 bases). CDR1 and CDR2 (germline): DFQATT, SNEGSKA (reference sequence). V lost 2 bases and J lost 5, with 12 bases in between. This CDR3 region has 13 residues. The CDR3 protein is CSARKAGAETQYF. The CDR3 nucleotides are TGCAGTGCTAGAAAGGCAGGGGCCGAGACCCAGTACTTC.

A few counts support this clonotype. The V and J genes are TRBV7-9 and TRBJ2-7, with a tentative D call TRBD2 (6 bases). V was clipped by 4 bases and J by 0 bases, with 16 bases between them. CDR3 length equals 16 residues. Germline-derived CDR1 and CDR2 are SEHNR and FQNEAQ (reference sequence). DNA of the CDR3: TGTGCCAGCAGCTCCCTCGGCGGGGCCCTCTCCTACGAGCAGTACTTC. As protein: CASSSLGGALSYEQYF. The full variable domain, with the rest looked up from reference TRBV7-9 and TRBJ2-7, is DTGVSQNPRHKITKRGQNVTFRCDPISEHNRLYWYRQTLGQGPEFLTYFQNEAQLEKSRLLSDRFSAERPKGSFSTLEIQRTEQGDSAMYLCASSSLGGALSYEQYFGPGTRLTVT.

In this sample, this clonotype turned up many times. The genes are TRBV3-1 and TRBJ2-5; the match to TRBD1 covers 7 bases. CDR1 and CDR2 from the germline V gene are LGHDT and YNNKEL (reference sequence). The CDR3 extends over 14 amino acids. V gave up 4 bases and J gave up 2 bases; unmatched junction bases: 4. The CDR3 DNA follows: TGTGCCAGCAGCCGCTGGGACAGACAAGAGACCCAGTACTTC. It codes for CASSRWDRQETQYF.

This clonotype was found many times. Sequence at one end of the junction differs from germline and may be a read error. Here the CDR3 DNA reads TGTGCTAGCAGCTTAACAGGGGGGGCCCAGGAGCTGTTTTTT. Translating it yields CASSLTGGAQELFF. This chain connects TRBV7-7 to TRBJ2-2; possible D gene TRBD1, 8 bases. This CDR3 spans 14 amino acids. Per germline, CDR1 SSHAT and CDR2 FNYEAQ (reference sequence).

The sample holds many counts of this clonotype. The rearrangement uses TRBV20-1 and TRBJ1-2; D gene unclear. The V gene lost 0 bases and the J gene lost 10 bases, with 15 bases spanning the gap. Germline values: CDR1 DFQATT, CDR2 SNEGSKA (reference sequence). This CDR3 region has 13 residues. DNA for the CDR3: TGCAGTGCTAGAGATCAGGAGATAGAGAACTACACCTTC. Translated: CSARDQEIENYTF.

The chain links TRBV20-1 to TRBJ2-7; D gene ambiguous. The V gene lost 5 bases and the J gene lost 0 bases, with 14 bases spanning the gap. CDR3 length: 14 residues. The germline CDR1 and CDR2 sequences are DFQATT and SNEGSKA (reference sequence). The CDR3 is CSARPYFLSYEQYF. The CDR3 region has the DNA TGCAGTGCTCGACCTTACTTCCTCTCCTACGAGCAGTACTTC.

This clonotype was picked up many times. The chain couples TRBV7-2 to TRBJ2-7, with D tentatively TRBD2 (6 bases). Germline CDR1 SGHTA, CDR2 FQGNSA. Trimming shortened V by 4 bases and J by 2 bases, and 15 bases separated the two germline ends. The length of the CDR3 is 15 residues. The CDR3 DNA follows: TGTGCCAGCAGCTCCCACAGAGCGGGTCCCTACGAGCAGTACTTC. It specifies CASSSHRAGPYEQYF.

This clonotype turned up a few times. The V call is TRBV29-1, the J call TRBJ2-7, with 7 bases fitting TRBD2. Germline V CDR1 and CDR2: SQVTM, ANQGSEA. This CDR3 region has 12 residues. Trimming removed 2 bases from V and 5 bases from J; junction bases left unmatched: 3. CDR3 loop: CSVEKGGDEQYF. The CDR3 nucleotides read TGCAGCGTTGAAAAGGGAGGGGACGAGCAGTACTTC.

With respect to this clonotype: Mismatch with germline at one junction end may stem from a read error. The chain joins TRBV4-2 to TRBJ2-1; 8 nucleotides line up with TRBD1. The germline V gene encodes CDR1 LGHNA and CDR2 YNFKEQ. The CDR3 consists of 18 residues. The CDR3 reads CASNQYSLHRTGINEQFF. CDR3 nucleotides: TGTGCCAGCAACCAATATAGCTTGCATCGGACAGGGATCAATGAGCAGTTCTTC.

This clonotype appeared many times. The rearrangement uses TRBV29-1 and TRBJ2-3; D perhaps matches TRBD2 (7 bases). CDR3 length: 12 residues. The germline CDR1 and CDR2 sequences are SQVTM and ANQGSEA. V was shortened by 3 bases and J by 6 bases, with 10 bases between the two germline ends. CDR3: CSVDGGADTQYF. The DNA of the CDR3 is TGCAGCGTTGATGGGGGGGCGGATACGCAGTATTTT.

The chain links TRBV25-1 to TRBJ2-1; 16 nucleotides align to TRBD2. This CDR3 is 20 amino acids long. Germline V gene lookup returns CDR1 MGHDK and CDR2 SYGVNS. V gave up 1 base and J gave up 4 bases; unmatched junction bases: 10. CDR3 sequence (DNA): TGTGCCAGCAGTGAATTTCCCGGGACTAGCGGGAGGGCCCCTTACAATGAGCAGTTCTTC. Encoded protein: CASSEFPGTSGRAPYNEQFF.